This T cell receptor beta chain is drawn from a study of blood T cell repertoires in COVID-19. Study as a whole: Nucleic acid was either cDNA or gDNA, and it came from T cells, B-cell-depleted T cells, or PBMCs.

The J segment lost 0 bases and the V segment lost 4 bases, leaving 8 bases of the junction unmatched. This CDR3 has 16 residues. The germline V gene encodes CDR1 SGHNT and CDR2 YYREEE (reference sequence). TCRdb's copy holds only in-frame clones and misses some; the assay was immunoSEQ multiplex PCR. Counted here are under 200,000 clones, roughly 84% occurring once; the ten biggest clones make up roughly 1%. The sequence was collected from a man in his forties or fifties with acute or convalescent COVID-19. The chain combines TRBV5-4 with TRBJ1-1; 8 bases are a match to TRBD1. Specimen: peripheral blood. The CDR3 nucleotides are TGTGCCAGCAGCCTAGGACAGGGTACCTTGAACACTGAAGCTTTCTTT. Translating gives CASSLGQGTLNTEAFF. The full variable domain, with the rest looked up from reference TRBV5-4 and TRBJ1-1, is ETGVTQSPTHLIKTRGQQVTLRCSSQSGHNTVSWYQQALGQGPQFIFQYYREEENGRGNFPPRFSGLQFPNYSSELNVNALELDDSALYLCASSLGQGTLNTEAFFGQGTRLTVV.